This paragraph covers one T cell receptor beta chain sequence. Using immunoSEQ multiplex PCR, the repertoire was profiled, and TCRdb retains in-frame clones only, with some absent. The table includes about 45,000 clones, approximately 87% detected once. Between the trimmed V and J ends, which lost 2 bases and 6 bases, there was a span of 17 bases. This CDR3 is built from 15 residues. CDR1 MNHEY and CDR2 SVGAGI come from the germline V gene. The sample belongs to a study of blood T cell repertoires in COVID-19. The V and J genes are TRBV6-5 and TRBJ2-7, with D tentatively TRBD1 (5 bases). The specimen sequenced was peripheral blood. The origin of this receptor is a human donor in a cohort sampled during active COVID-19. The CDR3 DNA sequence: TGTGCCAGCAGTTACAGGGGCAGCCCCACGGCCGAGCAGTACTTC. It codes for CASSYRGSPTAEQYF.